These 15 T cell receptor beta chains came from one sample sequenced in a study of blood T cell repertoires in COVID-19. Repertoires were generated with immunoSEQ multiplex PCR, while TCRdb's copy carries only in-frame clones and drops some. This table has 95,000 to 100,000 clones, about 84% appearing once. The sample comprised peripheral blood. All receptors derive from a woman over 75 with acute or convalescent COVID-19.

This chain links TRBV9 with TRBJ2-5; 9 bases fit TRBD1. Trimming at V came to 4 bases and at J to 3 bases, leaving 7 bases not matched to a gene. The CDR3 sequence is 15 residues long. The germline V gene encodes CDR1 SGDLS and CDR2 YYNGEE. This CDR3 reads CASSSPGQGKETQYF. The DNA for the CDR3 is TGTGCCAGCAGCTCACCGGGACAGGGTAAAGAGACCCAGTACTTC. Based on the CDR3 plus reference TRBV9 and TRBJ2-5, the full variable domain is DSGVTQTPKHLITATGQRVTLRCSPRSGDLSVYWYQQSLDQGLQFLIQYYNGEERAKGNILERFSAQQFPDLHSELNLSSLELGDSALYFCASSSPGQGKETQYFGPGTRLLVL.

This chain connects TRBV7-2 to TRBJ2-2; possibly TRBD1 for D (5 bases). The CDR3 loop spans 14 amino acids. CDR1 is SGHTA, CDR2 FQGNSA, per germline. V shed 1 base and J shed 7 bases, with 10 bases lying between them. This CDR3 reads CASSLGQSHGELFF. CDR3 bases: TGTGCCAGCAGCTTAGGACAGTCCCACGGGGAGCTGTTTTTT.

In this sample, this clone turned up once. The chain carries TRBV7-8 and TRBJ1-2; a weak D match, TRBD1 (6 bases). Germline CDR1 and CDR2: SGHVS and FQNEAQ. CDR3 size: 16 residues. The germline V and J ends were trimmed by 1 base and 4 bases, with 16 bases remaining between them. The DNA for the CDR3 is TGTGCCAGCAGCTTAGAGGGCACAGGGACCTCCTATGGCTACACCTTC. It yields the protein CASSLEGTGTSYGYTF.

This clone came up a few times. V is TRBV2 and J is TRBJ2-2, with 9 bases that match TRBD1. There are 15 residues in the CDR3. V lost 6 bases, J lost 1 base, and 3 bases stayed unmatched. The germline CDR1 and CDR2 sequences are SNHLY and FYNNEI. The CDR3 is CASRPGQGNTGELFF. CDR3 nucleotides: TGTGCCAGCAGACCGGGACAGGGGAACACCGGGGAGCTGTTTTTT.

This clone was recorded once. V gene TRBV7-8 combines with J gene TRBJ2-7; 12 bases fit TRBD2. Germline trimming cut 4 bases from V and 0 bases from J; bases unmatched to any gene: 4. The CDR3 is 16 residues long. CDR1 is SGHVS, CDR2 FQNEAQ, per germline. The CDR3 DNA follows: TGTGCCAGCAGCTCCACTAGCGGGGGGCCCTCCTACGAGCAGTACTTC. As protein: CASSSTSGGPSYEQYF.

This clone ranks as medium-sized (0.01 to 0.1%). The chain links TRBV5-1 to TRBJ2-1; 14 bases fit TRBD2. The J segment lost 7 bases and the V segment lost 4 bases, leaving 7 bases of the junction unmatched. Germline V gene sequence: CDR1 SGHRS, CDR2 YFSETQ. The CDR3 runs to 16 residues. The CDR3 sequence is CASSLGLAGGGNEQFF. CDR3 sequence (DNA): TGCGCCAGCAGCCTAGGACTAGCGGGGGGCGGGAATGAGCAGTTCTTC.

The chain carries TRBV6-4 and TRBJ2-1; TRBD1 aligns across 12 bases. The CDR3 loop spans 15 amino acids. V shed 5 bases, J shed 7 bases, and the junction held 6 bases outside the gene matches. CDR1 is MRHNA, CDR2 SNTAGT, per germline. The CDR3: CASSPGTGGGNEQFF. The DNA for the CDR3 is TGTGCCAGCAGTCCCGGGACAGGGGGCGGGAATGAGCAGTTCTTC.

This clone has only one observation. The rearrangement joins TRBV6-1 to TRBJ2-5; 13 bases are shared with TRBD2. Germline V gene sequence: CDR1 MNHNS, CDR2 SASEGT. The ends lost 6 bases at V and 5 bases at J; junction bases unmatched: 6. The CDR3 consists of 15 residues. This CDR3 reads CASRLLAGGQETQYF. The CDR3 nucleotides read TGTGCCAGCAGACTACTAGCGGGGGGGCAGGAGACCCAGTACTTC.

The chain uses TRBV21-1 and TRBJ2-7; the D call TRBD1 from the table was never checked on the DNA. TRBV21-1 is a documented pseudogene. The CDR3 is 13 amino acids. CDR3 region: CASNGQGACEQYF. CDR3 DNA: TGTGCCAGCAACGGACAGGGGGCATGCGAGCAGTACTTC.

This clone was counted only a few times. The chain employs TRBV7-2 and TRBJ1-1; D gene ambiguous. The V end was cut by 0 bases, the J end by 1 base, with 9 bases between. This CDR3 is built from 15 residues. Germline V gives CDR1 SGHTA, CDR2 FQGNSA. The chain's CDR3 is CASSLASGRNTEAFF. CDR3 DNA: TGTGCCAGCAGCTTAGCTTCTGGGCGGAACACTGAAGCTTTCTTT.

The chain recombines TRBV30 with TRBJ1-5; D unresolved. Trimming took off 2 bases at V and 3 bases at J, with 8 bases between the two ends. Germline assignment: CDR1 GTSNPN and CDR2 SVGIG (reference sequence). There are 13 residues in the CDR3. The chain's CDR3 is CAWSREHNQPQHF. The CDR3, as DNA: TGTGCCTGGAGTCGGGAGCACAATCAGCCCCAGCATTTT.

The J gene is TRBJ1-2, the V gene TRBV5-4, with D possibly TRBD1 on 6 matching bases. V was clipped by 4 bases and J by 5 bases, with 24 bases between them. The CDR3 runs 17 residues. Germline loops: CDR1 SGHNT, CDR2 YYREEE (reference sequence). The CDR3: CASSTSGGGQMGYGYTF. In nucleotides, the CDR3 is TGTGCCAGCAGCACCTCGGGCGGGGGACAAATGGGTTATGGCTACACCTTC.

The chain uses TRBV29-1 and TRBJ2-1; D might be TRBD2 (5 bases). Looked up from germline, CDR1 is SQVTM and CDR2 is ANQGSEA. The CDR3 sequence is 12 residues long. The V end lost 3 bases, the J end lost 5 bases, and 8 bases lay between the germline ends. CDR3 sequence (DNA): TGCAGCGTTGAGAGAGGGAACAATGAGCAGTTCTTC. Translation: CSVERGNNEQFF.

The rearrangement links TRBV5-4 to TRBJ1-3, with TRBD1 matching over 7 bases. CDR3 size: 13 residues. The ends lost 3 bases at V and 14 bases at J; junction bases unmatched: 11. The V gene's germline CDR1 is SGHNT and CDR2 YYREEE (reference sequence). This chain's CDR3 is CASSSETGIIVYF. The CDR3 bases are TGTGCCAGCAGCTCCGAGACAGGGATAATCGTATATTTT.

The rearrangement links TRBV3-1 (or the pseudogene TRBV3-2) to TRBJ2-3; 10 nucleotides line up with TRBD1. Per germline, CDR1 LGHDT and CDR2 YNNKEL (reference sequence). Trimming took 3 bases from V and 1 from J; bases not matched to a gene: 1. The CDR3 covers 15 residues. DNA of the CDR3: TGTGCCAGCAGCCACGGGACAGGGGGCACAGATACGCAGTATTTT. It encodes CASSHGTGGTDTQYF.